This T cell receptor beta chain was recovered during a study of shared clonotypes between healthy human individuals. Study-wide context: Three CD4 naive, three CD4 memory, two CD8 naive and one CD8 memory plate were used per donor.

The V gene's germline CDR1 is SGHTA and CDR2 FQGTGA. J gave up 2 bases and V 1 base, and 3 bases lay outside the gene matches. The CDR3 has 16 residues. Measured with immunoSEQ multiplex PCR; TCRdb has only the in-frame clones, and not every one. The sample yields roughly 2,300,000 clones, roughly 90% seen once. The clonotype was recovered from a man aged 18 to 30 in good health. Some clones in this sample may be carry-over from other donors' samples. The sequenced material came from naive CD4+ T cells from PBMCs. Specified subset: CD45RA+ positively selected. J is TRBJ2-1 and V is TRBV7-3; 9 nucleotides agree with TRBD2. CDR3 amino acids: CASSLNRGRAYNEQFF. CDR3 DNA sequence: TGTGCCAGCAGCTTAAACCGCGGGAGGGCCTACAATGAGCAGTTCTTC.